These 7 T cell receptor beta chains were sequenced from one sample in a study of blood T cell repertoires in COVID-19. Sequenced by immunoSEQ multiplex PCR; TCRdb stores in-frame clones only, minus some. Of approximately 400,000 clones in the sample, around 92% were seen once. The specimen was peripheral blood. These receptors all stem from a man between 35 and 55 years old with acute or convalescent COVID-19.

The chain carries TRBV9 and TRBJ2-2; D unresolved. The germline V and J ends were trimmed by 1 base and 2 bases, with 6 bases remaining between them. Per germline, CDR1 SGDLS and CDR2 YYNGEE. The CDR3 is 14 amino acids. The DNA for the CDR3 is TGTGCCAGCAGCGTAAGCACTAACACCGGGGAGCTGTTTTTT. Translation: CASSVSTNTGELFF. The whole variable domain, filled in from reference TRBV9 and TRBJ2-2, reads DSGVTQTPKHLITATGQRVTLRCSPRSGDLSVYWYQQSLDQGLQFLIQYYNGEERAKGNILERFSAQQFPDLHSELNLSSLELGDSALYFCASSVSTNTGELFFGEGSRLTVL.

The CDR3: CAWTTGGAGTEAFF. The CDR3 DNA follows: TGTGCCTGGACCACAGGGGGGGCGGGCACTGAAGCTTTCTTT. The chain has TRBV30 and TRBJ1-1; 8 bases match TRBD1. Losses at the gene ends were 4 bases for V and 4 bases for J; bases not matched to a gene: 8. The CDR3 is made up of 14 amino acids. Germline CDR1 and CDR2: GTSNPN and SVGIG (reference sequence).

This chain links TRBV27 with TRBJ1-2; D gene ambiguous. V was clipped by 7 bases and J by 1 base, with 13 bases between them. The CDR3 has 14 residues. CDR1 and CDR2 (germline): MNHEY, SMNVEV (reference sequence). The CDR3 nucleotides read TGTGCCAGCACTCGAGGGCGCGGTAACTATGGCTACACCTTC. Its protein product is CASTRGRGNYGYTF.

The rearrangement links TRBV27 to TRBJ1-1; TRBD1 matches 9 bases. The CDR3 runs 16 residues. Germline trimming cut 0 bases from V and 3 bases from J; bases unmatched to any gene: 5. The germline V gene has CDR1 MNHEY and CDR2 SMNVEV (reference sequence). The CDR3 region is CASSLSPGQGHTEAFF. CDR3 DNA: TGTGCCAGCAGTTTATCCCCGGGACAGGGTCACACTGAAGCTTTCTTT.

The chain joins TRBV7-6 to TRBJ2-7, with D tentatively TRBD2 (6 bases). The CDR3 has 13 amino acids. Trimming took off 5 bases at V and 3 bases at J, with 11 bases between the two ends. The germline gives CDR1 SGHVS, CDR2 FNYEAQ. The CDR3, as DNA: TGTGCCAGCAGCGCCCGACTAGGCTACGAGCAGTACTTC. This translates into CASSARLGYEQYF.

V usage is TRBV10-1 and J usage is TRBJ2-4; TRBD1 matches at 9 bases. The germline V gene has CDR1 WNHNN and CDR2 SYGVQD (reference sequence). The CDR3 is 15 residues long. The V gene end was trimmed by 7 bases and the J gene end by 8 bases; junction bases not matched to a gene: 12. The CDR3 nucleotides are TGCGCCAGCATTTCGGACAGGGGAAATGTGGACATTCAGTACTTC. Protein product: CASISDRGNVDIQYF.

The V gene is TRBV19, the J gene TRBJ2-1, with D tentatively TRBD1 (5 bases). Germline V gene sequence: CDR1 LNHDA, CDR2 SQIVND (reference sequence). The CDR3 length is 14 residues. Trimming removed 4 bases at V and 7 bases at J, with 14 bases between. The CDR3 DNA sequence: TGTGCCAGTAGTAGGGTCGACAGTTGGAATGAGCAGTTCTTC. Encoded protein: CASSRVDSWNEQFF. The full variable domain, in which reference TRBV19 and TRBJ2-1 provide the parts outside the CDR3, is DGGITQSPKYLFRKEGQNVTLSCEQNLNHDAMYWYRQDPGQGLRLIYYSQIVNDFQKGDIAEGYSVSREKKESFPLTVTSAQKNPTAFYLCASSRVDSWNEQFFGPGTRLTVL.